The clone carrying this TCR beta chain turned up a few times. Its antigen remains unidentified. Genes and germline are mouse. Read coverage stops 1 residue before the CDR3 terminus; the germline J gene supplies the remainder. The record originates from a study of tissue T cells after allogeneic stem cell transplantation. Generated by immunoSEQ multiplex PCR, the TCRdb table keeps only in-frame clones and is missing some. The data show nearly 50,000 clones, over 65% seen once. Study outcomes and limitations: Blood and spleen captured only part of the tissue TCR repertoire. Limitations included a small, clinically heterogeneous cohort and limited sampling depth.

The CDR3 length is 11 residues. Per the germline V gene, CDR1 is FNHDT and CDR2 is SITEND (reference sequence). V was clipped by 6 bases and J by 8 bases, with 8 bases between them. The chain links TRBV19 to TRBJ1-4; possibly TRBD1 for D (5 bases). The receptor's source is a pool of C57BL/6 mice in good health. What was sequenced was sorted cells pooled from one or two spleens. The covered CDR3 bases are TGTGCCAGCACCAGGGATGAAAGATTATTT. Protein product: CASTRDERLF. In full, the CDR3 is CASTRDERLFF.